The rows below give T cell receptor beta chains drawn from one sample of a study of blood T cell repertoires in COVID-19. Sequencing was performed with immunoSEQ multiplex PCR; in TCRdb, only in-frame clones are kept and a portion is missing. The sample records 150,000 to 200,000 clones, about nine tenths being singletons. Sequenced material: peripheral blood. The source is a man aged 70-80 years with active or convalescent COVID-19. Each CDR3 is given with its conserved first and last residue. The order of the fields is V gene, J gene, clone size, D gene, CDR3 protein, CDR3 DNA. The D gene is left open where the match is weak. A row's size may be missing; if present it is once, few, many or a size class.

V gene: TRBV2
J gene: TRBJ1-1
clone size: .
D gene: TRBD1
CDR3 protein: CASSAATGVGTEAFF
CDR3 DNA: TGTGCCAGCAGTGCCGCAACAGGGGTTGGAACTGAAGCTTTCTTT

V gene: TRBV5-6
J gene: TRBJ1-2
clone size: few
D gene: .
CDR3 protein: CASSSTGTHGYTF
CDR3 DNA: TGTGCCAGCAGCTCAACAGGGACCCATGGCTACACCTTC

V gene: TRBV5-5
J gene: TRBJ1-6
clone size: .
D gene: TRBD1
CDR3 protein: CASSSRGPYNSPLHF
CDR3 DNA: TGTGCCAGCAGCTCCAGGGGGCCCTATAATTCACCCCTCCACTTT

V gene: TRBV5-1
J gene: TRBJ1-5
clone size: .
D gene: .
CDR3 protein: CASSLVGGAGNQPQHF
CDR3 DNA: TGCGCCAGCAGCTTGGTGGGGGGGGCTGGCAATCAGCCCCAGCATTTT

V gene: TRBV13
J gene: TRBJ2-5
clone size: .
D gene: .
CDR3 protein: CASRKRGYRGETQYF
CDR3 DNA: TGTGCCAGCAGAAAACGGGGCTATAGGGGGGAGACCCAGTACTTC

V gene: TRBV7-8
J gene: TRBJ2-7
clone size: few
D gene: .
CDR3 protein: CASSYIRGHEQYF
CDR3 DNA: TGTGCCAGCAGTTATATCAGGGGCCACGAGCAGTACTTC

V gene: TRBV27
J gene: TRBJ2-7
clone size: .
D gene: TRBD2
CDR3 protein: CASSFSGFAYEQYF
CDR3 DNA: TGTGCCAGCAGTTTTAGCGGGTTCGCCTACGAGCAGTACTTC

V gene: TRBV29-1
J gene: TRBJ2-1
clone size: .
D gene: TRBD2
CDR3 protein: CSVEELAGGPNEQFF
CDR3 DNA: TGCAGCGTTGAAGAACTAGCGGGGGGCCCCAATGAGCAGTTCTTC

V gene: TRBV7-2
J gene: TRBJ1-6
clone size: .
D gene: .
CDR3 protein: CASSLGQGRQSPLHF
CDR3 DNA: TGTGCCAGCAGCTTAGGTCAGGGGCGGCAGTCACCCCTCCACTTT

V gene: TRBV2
J gene: TRBJ1-6
clone size: .
D gene: TRBD1
CDR3 protein: CASIGTGGSPLHF
CDR3 DNA: TGTGCCAGCATAGGGACAGGGGGATCACCCCTCCACTTT

V gene: TRBV7-9
J gene: TRBJ1-2
clone size: .
D gene: .
CDR3 protein: CASSLGVLGGYTF
CDR3 DNA: TGTGCCAGCAGCCTCGGGGTCCTTGGTGGCTACACCTTC

V gene: TRBV9
J gene: TRBJ1-1
clone size: .
D gene: TRBD1
CDR3 protein: CASSVGGQGWTEAFF
CDR3 DNA: TGTGCCAGCAGCGTGGGGGGACAGGGTTGGACTGAAGCTTTCTTT

V gene: TRBV24-1
J gene: TRBJ2-1
clone size: .
D gene: .
CDR3 protein: CATSDVGGYNEQFF
CDR3 DNA: TGTGCCACCAGTGATGTCGGGGGTTACAATGAGCAGTTCTTC

V gene: TRBV5-1
J gene: TRBJ2-4
clone size: .
D gene: .
CDR3 protein: CASSLAIGENIQYF
CDR3 DNA: TGCGCCAGCAGCTTGGCCATCGGGGAAAACATTCAGTACTTC

V gene: TRBV7-7
J gene: TRBJ2-5
clone size: medium-sized
D gene: TRBD2
CDR3 protein: CASSLGLSGGETQYF
CDR3 DNA: TGTGCCAGCAGCTTAGGTTTATCGGGAGGGGAGACCCAGTACTTC

V gene: TRBV5-1
J gene: TRBJ1-3
clone size: .
D gene: .
CDR3 protein: CASSQGTPGNTIYF
CDR3 DNA: TGCGCCAGCAGCCAAGGGACACCTGGAAACACCATATATTTT

V gene: TRBV2
J gene: TRBJ2-3
clone size: .
D gene: .
CDR3 protein: CASSATYSTDTQYF
CDR3 DNA: TGTGCCAGCAGTGCCACTTACAGCACAGATACGCAGTATTTT

V gene: TRBV10-3
J gene: TRBJ2-7
clone size: .
D gene: .
CDR3 protein: CAISEPDSTYEQYF
CDR3 DNA: TGTGCCATCAGTGAGCCAGACAGTACCTACGAGCAGTACTTC

V gene: TRBV5-1
J gene: TRBJ2-2
clone size: .
D gene: TRBD1
CDR3 protein: CASSLVTGANTGELFF
CDR3 DNA: TGCGCCAGCAGCTTGGTCACAGGGGCGAACACCGGGGAGCTGTTTTTT

V gene: TRBV5-6
J gene: TRBJ2-7
clone size: .
D gene: .
CDR3 protein: CASSTISEQYF
CDR3 DNA: TGTGCCAGCAGCACCATCAGCGAGCAGTACTTC

V gene: TRBV6-5
J gene: TRBJ2-7
clone size: .
D gene: TRBD1
CDR3 protein: CASSKTGTGTYEQYF
CDR3 DNA: TGTGCCAGCAGTAAAACCGGGACAGGGACCTACGAGCAGTACTTC

V gene: TRBV3-1/TRBV3-2
J gene: TRBJ1-1
clone size: few
D gene: .
CDR3 protein: CASSQVVSNTEAFF
CDR3 DNA: TGTGCCAGCAGCCAAGTAGTCTCCAACACTGAAGCTTTCTTT

V gene: TRBV5-6
J gene: TRBJ2-3
clone size: .
D gene: .
CDR3 protein: CASSLLSITDTQYF
CDR3 DNA: TGTGCCAGCAGCTTACTAAGTATCACAGATACGCAGTATTTT

V gene: TRBV18
J gene: TRBJ2-2
clone size: .
D gene: TRBD1
CDR3 protein: CASSPRGTTGELFF
CDR3 DNA: TGTGCCAGCTCCCCCAGGGGGACCACCGGGGAGCTGTTTTTT

V gene: TRBV19
J gene: TRBJ1-2
clone size: .
D gene: TRBD1
CDR3 protein: CASRRTGRSSFYGYTF
CDR3 DNA: TGTGCCAGTAGAAGGACAGGGCGCTCCTCGTTCTATGGCTACACCTTC

V gene: TRBV6-5
J gene: TRBJ2-3
clone size: .
D gene: .
CDR3 protein: CASSYSRDTQYF
CDR3 DNA: TGTGCCAGCAGTTACTCGAGGGATACGCAGTATTTT

V gene: TRBV5-6
J gene: TRBJ1-1
clone size: .
D gene: TRBD1
CDR3 protein: CASSLNTGGWGRTEAFF
CDR3 DNA: TGTGCCAGCAGCTTAAATACAGGGGGATGGGGACGCACTGAAGCTTTCTTT

V gene: TRBV5-8
J gene: TRBJ2-1
clone size: .
D gene: TRBD1
CDR3 protein: CASGTGYNEQFF
CDR3 DNA: TGTGCCAGCGGGACAGGGTACAATGAGCAGTTCTTC

V gene: TRBV7-2
J gene: TRBJ2-5
clone size: .
D gene: .
CDR3 protein: CASSPAVSPTETQYF
CDR3 DNA: TGTGCCAGCAGCCCTGCGGTCTCTCCCACAGAGACCCAGTACTTC